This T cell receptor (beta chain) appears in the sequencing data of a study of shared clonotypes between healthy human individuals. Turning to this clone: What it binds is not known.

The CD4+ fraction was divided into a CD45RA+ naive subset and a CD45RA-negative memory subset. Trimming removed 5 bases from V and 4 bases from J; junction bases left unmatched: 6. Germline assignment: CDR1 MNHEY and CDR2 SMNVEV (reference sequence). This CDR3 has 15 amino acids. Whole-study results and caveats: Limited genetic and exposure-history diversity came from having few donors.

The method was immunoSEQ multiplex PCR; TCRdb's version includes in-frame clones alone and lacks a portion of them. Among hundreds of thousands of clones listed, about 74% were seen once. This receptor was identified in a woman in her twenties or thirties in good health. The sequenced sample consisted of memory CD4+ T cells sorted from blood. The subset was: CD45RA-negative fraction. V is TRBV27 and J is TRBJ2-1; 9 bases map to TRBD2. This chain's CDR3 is CASSPRLAEYNEQFF. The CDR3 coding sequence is TGTGCCAGCAGTCCGCGACTAGCGGAATACAATGAGCAGTTCTTC.